The source of this T cell receptor (beta chain) is a study of T cells after yellow fever vaccination. Germline CDR1 reads WNHNN; CDR2 reads SYGVQD (reference sequence). The CDR3 sequence is 14 residues long. MiXCR, applied by TCRdb to the 5' RACE reads, yields one record per CDR3 protein. In the table there are 230,000 or so distinct CDR3 sequences, over 6.5% of which are singletons. This clonotype was counted ten times or more. A junction boundary mismatches the germline segment, possibly from a read error. The genes are TRBV10-1 and TRBJ2-1, with 8 bases identical to TRBD2. The sample in question was CD4+ T cells sorted from PBMCs, obtained on the day of the yellow fever booster vaccination. The TCR originated in a man between 25 and 39 years old who received the YFV17D yellow fever vaccine. In DNA form, the CDR3 reads TGCGCCAGTAGTGCAAGCGGGGGTGCCTGGGAGCAGTTCTTC. Protein: CASSASGGAWEQFF.